What follows describes a single TCR beta chain. What it recognizes is unknown. The entry originates in a study of Graves' ophthalmopathy and Graves' hyperthyroidism. On the study more broadly: Specimen type is peripheral blood, obtained at initial diagnosis before any treatment.

The study, taken as a whole, reports: Forecasting of ophthalmopathy progression by the model achieved approximately 70% sensitivity and less than 80% specificity.

CDR3 regions of TCR beta were amplified from RNA transcripts. First-round RT-PCR used HTBI primers; second-round multiplex PCR followed. TCRdb used MiXCR to reprocess the multiplex PCR reads, holding one entry per CDR3 protein. This table has 660,000 or so distinct CDR3 sequences, approximately 39% appearing once. This CDR3 is 15 amino acids long. From germline, CDR1 is SGHVS and CDR2 FNYEAQ. V was clipped by 5 bases and J by 7 bases, with 20 bases between them. The sequence was obtained from an adult man with Graves' ophthalmopathy. The chain couples TRBV7-6 to TRBJ1-2; weak D call: TRBD1 (6 bases). The specimen was peripheral blood. The CDR3 is CASSQDPLGAAGYTF. The CDR3, as DNA: TGTGCCAGCAGCCAAGATCCCCTGGGGGCTGCTGGCTACACCTTC.